This TCR beta chain was profiled in a study of control samples from healthy donors and cancer patients. The repertoire was sequenced with immunoSEQ multiplex PCR; TCRdb's copy has only in-frame clones and lacks some. This repertoire shows 130,000 or so clones, under 95% found once; its top ten account for approximately 7.2%. This clone was picked up a small number of times. This CDR3 contains 12 residues. Deletions cut 2 bases from V and 6 bases from J, with 5 bases between. The V gene's germline CDR1 is MNHNS and CDR2 SASEGT. The chain uses TRBV6-1 and TRBJ2-1; D is uncertain. The source is a man between 18 and 29 years old in good health. Sequencing was done on a sample of blood. The CDR3 sequence: CASSEWLNEQFF. In DNA, the CDR3 is TGTGCCAGCAGTGAATGGCTCAATGAGCAGTTCTTC.